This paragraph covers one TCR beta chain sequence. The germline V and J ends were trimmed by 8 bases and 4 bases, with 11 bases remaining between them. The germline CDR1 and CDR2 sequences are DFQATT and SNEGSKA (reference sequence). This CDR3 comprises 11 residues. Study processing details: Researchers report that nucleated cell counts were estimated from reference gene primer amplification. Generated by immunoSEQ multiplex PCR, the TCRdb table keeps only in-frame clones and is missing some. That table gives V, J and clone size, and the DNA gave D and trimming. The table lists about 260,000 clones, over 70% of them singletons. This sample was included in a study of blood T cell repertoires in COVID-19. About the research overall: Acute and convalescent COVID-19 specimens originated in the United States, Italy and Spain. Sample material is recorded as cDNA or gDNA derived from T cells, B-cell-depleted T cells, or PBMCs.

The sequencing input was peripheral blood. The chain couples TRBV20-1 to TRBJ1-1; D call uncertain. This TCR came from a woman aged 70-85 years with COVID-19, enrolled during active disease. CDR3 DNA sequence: TGCAGTATCGATCGTAGCACTGAAGCTTTCTTT. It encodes CSIDRSTEAFF.